This paragraph covers one T cell receptor (beta chain) sequence. Antigen: not known. The CDR3 spans 13 residues. V was clipped by 5 bases and J by 11 bases, with 18 bases between them. Per germline, CDR1 MDHEN and CDR2 SYDVKM. All donors participated as healthy donors of bone marrow. Use of 60 Vbeta and 13 Jbeta primers characterized the PCR. Data came from immunoSEQ multiplex PCR; TCRdb stores just in-frame clones and leaves some out. Of roughly 150,000 clones listed, about four fifths are singletons. This sample is part of a study of cytomegalovirus exposure and HLA in healthy donors. Study details: Approximately 83 million unique TCRs from HLA-typed donors were held in an early data release.

Whole-study results and caveats: The study designated fewer than 200 TCR beta chains cytomegalovirus-associated. Most sequenced TCRs were rare (though some public TCRs occurred in many donors).

The sample was PBMCs. The clonotype comes from a girl aged 5-17 years in good health and CMV-seropositive. The chain is built from TRBV28 and TRBJ1-1; weak D call: TRBD1 (6 bases). The CDR3 reads CASSPIDRFDAFF. The CDR3 DNA is TGTGCCAGCAGTCCCATCGACAGGTTTGATGCTTTCTTT.